Below are 18 T cell receptor beta chains sequenced from a single sample in a study of T cell clonotyping in hematopoietic cell transplantation. Profiling relied on immunoSEQ multiplex PCR, and the TCRdb table lists in-frame clones only, not all of them. The sample consists of some 29,000 clones, roughly 90% of them appearing once. This specimen was PBMCs, taken 100 days after allogeneic stem cell transplant. The receptors here all came from a female patient between 50 and 59 years old who had an allogeneic stem cell transplant from a related donor, so the T cells may come from the graft donor. Some clones in this sample may be carry-over from other donors' samples.

V and J are TRBV10-3 and TRBJ1-1, with D perhaps matching TRBD1 (6 bases). CDR1 is ENHRY, CDR2 SYGVKD, per germline. The V end was cut by 2 bases, the J end by 2 bases, with 12 bases between. The CDR3 contains 15 residues. The CDR3 loop reads CAISEEGTPNTEAFF. As DNA, the CDR3 is TGTGCCATCAGTGAGGAAGGGACACCAAACACTGAAGCTTTCTTT.

This clone showed up just once. The rearrangement joins TRBV7-9 to TRBJ2-3; no clear D. Trimming pared 0 bases from V and 14 bases from J, leaving 15 bases between. The CDR3 covers 13 residues. CDR1 and CDR2 from the germline V gene are SEHNR and FQNEAQ (reference sequence). DNA for the CDR3: TGTGCCAGCAGCTTAGCCGGTGTTAGAGACCCGTATTTT. It translates to CASSLAGVRDPYF.

The chain uses TRBV14 and TRBJ1-3; D gene ambiguous. The CDR3 contains 15 residues. Germline CDR1 reads SGHDN; CDR2 reads FVKESK. The V end was cut by 1 base, the J end by 4 bases, with 11 bases between. The chain's CDR3 is CASSQAMGIGNTIYF. The CDR3 DNA follows: TGTGCCAGCAGCCAAGCTATGGGGATCGGAAACACCATATATTTT.

V and J are TRBV1 and TRBJ1-4. TRBV1 is an annotated pseudogene. The CDR3 length is 15 residues. The CDR3 loop reads CTSGQDREGGEKLFF. CDR3 DNA sequence: TGCACCAGCGGCCAAGATAGGGAGGGCGGTGAAAAACTGTTTTTT.

This clone was seen just once. This chain joins TRBV29-1 and TRBJ1-4; 7 bases match TRBD1. Germline CDR1 reads SQVTM; CDR2 reads ANQGSEA. This CDR3 has 12 residues. Unmatched junction bases numbered 4, after V lost 7 bases and J lost 5 bases. The CDR3 sequence is CSGGTANEKLFF. The CDR3 region has the DNA TGCAGCGGCGGGACAGCGAATGAAAAACTGTTTTTT. The full variable domain, its missing parts supplied by reference TRBV29-1 and TRBJ1-4, is SAVISQKPSRDICQRGTSLTIQCQVDSQVTMMFWYRQQPGQSLTLIATANQGSEATYESGFVIDKFPISRPNLTFSTLTVSNMSPEDSSIYLCSGGTANEKLFFGSGTQLSVL.

The gene calls are TRBV9 and TRBJ1-2; D not resolved. The germline gives CDR1 SGDLS, CDR2 YYNGEE. The CDR3 consists of 13 residues. V was shortened by 5 bases and J by 2 bases, with 10 bases between the two germline ends. The CDR3 protein is CASSREGNYGYTF. DNA of the CDR3: TGTGCCAGCAGTCGGGAGGGCAACTATGGCTACACCTTC.

This rearrangement joins TRBV30 to TRBJ1-5; D is perhaps TRBD1 (5 bases). V lost 4 bases and J lost 4, with 14 bases in between. Germline CDR1 GTSNPN, CDR2 SVGIG (reference sequence). This CDR3 is 14 amino acids long. CDR3 DNA sequence: TGTGCCTGGAATTGGGACGGTTTTAATCAGCCCCAGCATTTT. The encoded protein is CAWNWDGFNQPQHF.

The chain combines TRBV7-3 with TRBJ2-7, with 8 nucleotides matching TRBD1. Germline CDR1 reads SGHTA; CDR2 reads FQGTGA. The junction had 8 bases not matched to a gene; V was cut back by 5 bases and J by 2 bases. The CDR3 sequence is 15 residues long. CDR3 amino acids: CASSATGTGPYEQYF. The CDR3 DNA sequence: TGTGCCAGCAGCGCCACCGGGACAGGACCCTACGAGCAGTACTTC.

The chain combines TRBV9 with TRBJ1-3; no definite D call. The length of the CDR3 is 13 residues. Germline V gene lookup returns CDR1 SGDLS and CDR2 YYNGEE. Trimming left V 4 bases short and J 5 bases short, with 10 bases between. The CDR3 region has the DNA TGTGCCAGCAGCCCCCAGCCGCGAAACACCATATATTTT. Protein product: CASSPQPRNTIYF.

The V gene is TRBV5-1, the J gene TRBJ2-7; TRBD1 might be the D (5 bases). The germline V gene has CDR1 SGHRS and CDR2 YFSETQ. Trimming left V 0 bases short and J 3 bases short, with 16 bases between. CDR3 length equals 16 residues. In DNA form, the CDR3 reads TGCGCCAGCAGCTTGGCCACTCAGGGTGAAGGCTACGAGCAGTACTTC. It translates to CASSLATQGEGYEQYF. Full variable domain (missing parts from reference TRBV5-1 and TRBJ2-7): KAGVTQTPRYLIKTRGQQVTLSCSPISGHRSVSWYQQTPGQGLQFLFEYFSETQRNKGNFPGRFSGRQFSNSRSEMNVSTLELGDSALYLCASSLATQGEGYEQYFGPGTRLTVT.

The rearrangement links TRBV2 to TRBJ1-5, with a weak D call TRBD1 (5 bases). Germline loops: CDR1 SNHLY, CDR2 FYNNEI. V was trimmed by 7 bases and J by 3 bases, leaving 13 bases between them. The CDR3 runs to 14 residues. The CDR3 sequence is CASNEGRFNQPQHF. CDR3 coding DNA: TGTGCCAGCAATGAGGGGCGCTTCAATCAGCCCCAGCATTTT.

V usage is TRBV5-1 and J usage is TRBJ2-3; 8 positions agree with TRBD1. Germline V gene data show CDR1 as SGHRS and CDR2 as YFSETQ. CDR3 length: 15 amino acids. J lost 1 base, V lost 0 bases, and 1 base had no gene match. As DNA, the CDR3 is TGCGCCAGCAGCTTGGGCAGGGGGCGCACAGATACGCAGTATTTT. Protein sequence: CASSLGRGRTDTQYF.

Note on this clone: Within the sample, other DNA sequences also encode this same CDR3. The V call is TRBV6-5, the J call TRBJ1-2; 7 nucleotides line up with TRBD1. Germline lookup yields CDR1 MNHEY and CDR2 SVGAGI. V shed 6 bases, J shed 1 base, and the junction held 2 bases outside the gene matches. There are 13 residues in the CDR3. The CDR3 spells CASSRDSNYGYTF. DNA for the CDR3: TGTGCCAGCAGCCGGGACAGTAACTATGGCTACACCTTC.

CDR3 DNA sequence: TGTGCCAGCAGCGAGGGACTAGCGGGTTCCTACGAGCAGTACTTC. This sequence encodes CASSEGLAGSYEQYF. This chain connects TRBV7-7 to TRBJ2-7; TRBD2 agrees at 12 bases. CDR1 is SSHAT and CDR2 is FNYEAQ in the germline V gene (reference sequence). The CDR3 loop spans 15 amino acids. Germline trimming cut 5 bases from V and 1 base from J; bases unmatched to any gene: 3.

The gene calls are TRBV13 and TRBJ2-1; 7 bases are a match to TRBD2. CDR3 size: 13 residues. Germline V CDR1 and CDR2: PRHDT, FYEKMQ (reference sequence). With 3 bases clipped from V and 10 bases from J, the junction kept 6 bases outside the gene matches. The CDR3 bases are TGTGCCAGCAGCTTGCGGGAGTGGGGAGAGCAGTTCTTC. Translation gives CASSLREWGEQFF.

The chain links TRBV2 to TRBJ2-2; no definite D call. Germline lookup yields CDR1 SNHLY and CDR2 FYNNEI. V was clipped by 4 bases and J by 2 bases, with 8 bases between them. There are 14 residues in the CDR3. CDR3 coding DNA: TGTGCCAGCAGTGTGCACAGCAACACCGGGGAGCTGTTTTTT. The encoded protein is CASSVHSNTGELFF.

The chain is built from TRBV7-9 and TRBJ2-5; D tentatively fits TRBD1 or TRBD2 (6 bases each). Trimming took 5 bases from V and 0 from J, leaving 13 bases between them. The germline gives CDR1 SEHNR, CDR2 FQNEAQ (reference sequence). CDR3 length equals 15 residues. This CDR3 reads CASSPRRDNQETQYF. Written as DNA, the CDR3 is TGTGCCAGCAGCCCCCGGAGGGACAACCAAGAGACCCAGTACTTC.

This clone has only one observation. This chain links TRBV2 with TRBJ2-1; TRBD1 might be the D (6 bases). This CDR3 region has 13 residues. Germline V gene lookup returns CDR1 SNHLY and CDR2 FYNNEI. The V end was cut by 11 bases, the J end by 0 bases, with 11 bases between. CDR3 protein: CAGGQSSYNEQFF. The CDR3 DNA is TGTGCCGGCGGACAGAGCTCCTACAATGAGCAGTTCTTC.